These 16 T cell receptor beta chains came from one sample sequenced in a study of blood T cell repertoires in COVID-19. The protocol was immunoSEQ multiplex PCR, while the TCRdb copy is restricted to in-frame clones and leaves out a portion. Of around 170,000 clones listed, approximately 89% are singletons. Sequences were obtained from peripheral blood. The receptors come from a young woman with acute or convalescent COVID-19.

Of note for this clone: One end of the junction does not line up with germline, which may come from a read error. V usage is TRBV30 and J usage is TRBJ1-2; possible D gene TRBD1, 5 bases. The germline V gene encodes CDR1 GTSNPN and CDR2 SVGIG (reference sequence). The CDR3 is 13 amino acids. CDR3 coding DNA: TGTGCCCGGAGGACTTCGGGGGTCTATGGCTACACCTTC. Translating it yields CARRTSGVYGYTF.

The CDR3 nucleotides read TGTGCCAGCAGCCAAATGAAAGGACTAGTCGGTTATGAGCAGTTCTTC. This codes for CASSQMKGLVGYEQFF. The chain couples TRBV3-1 (or the pseudogene TRBV3-2) to TRBJ2-1; 7 nucleotides agree with TRBD2. The CDR3 has 16 residues. CDR1 and CDR2 (germline): LGHDT, YNNKEL (reference sequence). Trimming at V came to 2 bases and at J to 8 bases, leaving 12 bases not matched to a gene.

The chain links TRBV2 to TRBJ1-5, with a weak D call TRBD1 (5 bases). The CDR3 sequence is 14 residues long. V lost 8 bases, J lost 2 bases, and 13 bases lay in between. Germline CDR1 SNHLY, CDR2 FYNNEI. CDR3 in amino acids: CASANSGGNQPQHF. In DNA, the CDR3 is TGTGCCAGCGCAAACTCGGGGGGCAATCAGCCCCAGCATTTT.

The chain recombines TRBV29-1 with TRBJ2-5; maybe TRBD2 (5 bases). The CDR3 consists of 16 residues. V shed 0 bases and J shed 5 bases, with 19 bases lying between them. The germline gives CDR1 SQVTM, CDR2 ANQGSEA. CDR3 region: CSVEDRRGPARETQYF. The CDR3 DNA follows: TGCAGCGTTGAAGATCGTCGCGGGCCCGCAAGGGAGACCCAGTACTTC.

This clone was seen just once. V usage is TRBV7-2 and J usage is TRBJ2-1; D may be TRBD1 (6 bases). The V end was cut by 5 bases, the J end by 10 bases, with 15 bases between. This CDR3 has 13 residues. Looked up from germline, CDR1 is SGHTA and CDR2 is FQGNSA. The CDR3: CASSLQGQGEQFF. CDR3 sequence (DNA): TGTGCCAGCAGCCTACAGGGTCAAGGGGAGCAGTTCTTC.

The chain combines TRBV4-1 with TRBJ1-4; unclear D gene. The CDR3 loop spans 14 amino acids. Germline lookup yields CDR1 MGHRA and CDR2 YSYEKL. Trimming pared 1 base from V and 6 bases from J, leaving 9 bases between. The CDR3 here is CASSQAQLDEKLFF. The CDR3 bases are TGCGCCAGCAGCCAAGCACAGTTAGATGAAAAACTGTTTTTT.

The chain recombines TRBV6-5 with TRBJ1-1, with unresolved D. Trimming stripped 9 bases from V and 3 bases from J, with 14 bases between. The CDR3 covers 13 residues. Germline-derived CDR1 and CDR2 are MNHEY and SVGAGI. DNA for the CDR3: TGTGCCAGTCTACGTCATCGGGACACTGAAGCTTTCTTT. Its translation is CASLRHRDTEAFF.

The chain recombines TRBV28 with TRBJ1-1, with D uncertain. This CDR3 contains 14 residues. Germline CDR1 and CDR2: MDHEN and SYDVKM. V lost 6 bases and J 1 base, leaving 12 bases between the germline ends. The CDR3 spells CASRVTFANTEAFF. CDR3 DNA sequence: TGTGCCAGCAGGGTGACTTTCGCGAACACTGAAGCTTTCTTT.

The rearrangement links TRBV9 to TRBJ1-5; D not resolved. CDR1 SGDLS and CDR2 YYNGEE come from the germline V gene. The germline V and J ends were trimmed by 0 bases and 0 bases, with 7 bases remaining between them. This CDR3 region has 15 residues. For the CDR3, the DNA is TGTGCCAGCAGCGTAGGCGGTACTAGCAATCAGCCCCAGCATTTT. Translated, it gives CASSVGGTSNQPQHF.

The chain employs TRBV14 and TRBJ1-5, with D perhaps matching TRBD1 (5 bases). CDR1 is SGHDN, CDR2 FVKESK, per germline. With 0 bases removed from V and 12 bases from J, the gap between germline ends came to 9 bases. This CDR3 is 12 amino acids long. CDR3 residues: CASSQDTGNQHF. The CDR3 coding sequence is TGTGCCAGCAGCCAAGACACAGGCAACCAGCATTTT.

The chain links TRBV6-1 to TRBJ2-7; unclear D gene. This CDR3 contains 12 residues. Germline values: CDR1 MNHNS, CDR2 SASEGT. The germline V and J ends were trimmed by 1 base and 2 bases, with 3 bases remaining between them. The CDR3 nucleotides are TGTGCCAGCAGTGAAGGGCCCTACGAGCAGTACTTC. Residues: CASSEGPYEQYF.

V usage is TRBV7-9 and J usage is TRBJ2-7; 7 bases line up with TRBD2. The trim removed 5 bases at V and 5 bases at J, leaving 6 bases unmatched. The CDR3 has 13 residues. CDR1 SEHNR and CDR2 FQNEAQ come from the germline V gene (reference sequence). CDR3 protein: CASSPAGVHEQYF. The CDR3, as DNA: TGTGCCAGCAGCCCCGCGGGGGTACACGAGCAGTACTTC.

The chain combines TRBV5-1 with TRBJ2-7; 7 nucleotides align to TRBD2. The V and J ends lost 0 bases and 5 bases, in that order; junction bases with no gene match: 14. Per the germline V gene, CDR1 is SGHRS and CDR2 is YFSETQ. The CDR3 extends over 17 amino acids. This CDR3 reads CASSLAVLAGGRHEQYF. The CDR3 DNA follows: TGCGCCAGCAGCTTGGCCGTTTTGGCTGGCGGGAGACACGAGCAGTACTTC.

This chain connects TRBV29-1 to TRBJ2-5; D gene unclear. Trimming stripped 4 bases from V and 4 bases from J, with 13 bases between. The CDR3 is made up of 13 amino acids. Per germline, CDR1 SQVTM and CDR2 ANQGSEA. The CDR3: CSVVARSGETQYF. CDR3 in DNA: TGCAGCGTTGTCGCCCGATCAGGAGAGACCCAGTACTTC.

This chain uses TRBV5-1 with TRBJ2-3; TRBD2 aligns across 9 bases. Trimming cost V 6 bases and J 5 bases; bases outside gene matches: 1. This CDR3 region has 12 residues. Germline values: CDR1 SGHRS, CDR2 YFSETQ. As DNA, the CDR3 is TGCGCCAGCAAACTAGCGGGAGATACGCAGTATTTT. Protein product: CASKLAGDTQYF. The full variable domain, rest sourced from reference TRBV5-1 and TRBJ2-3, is KAGVTQTPRYLIKTRGQQVTLSCSPISGHRSVSWYQQTPGQGLQFLFEYFSETQRNKGNFPGRFSGRQFSNSRSEMNVSTLELGDSALYLCASKLAGDTQYFGPGTRLTVL.

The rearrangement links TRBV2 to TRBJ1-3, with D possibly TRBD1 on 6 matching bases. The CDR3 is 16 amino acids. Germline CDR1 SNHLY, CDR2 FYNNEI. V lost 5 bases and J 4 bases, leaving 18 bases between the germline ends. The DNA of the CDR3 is TGTGCCAGCAGTCCTACAGGGCCGAGATCCGGAAACACCATATATTTT. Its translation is CASSPTGPRSGNTIYF.